This is a list of T cell receptor beta chains from one sample in a study of cytomegalovirus exposure and HLA in healthy donors. Libraries were prepared by immunoSEQ multiplex PCR; TCRdb keeps only in-frame clonotypes and omits some of them. This table holds about 200,000 clones. The specimen sequenced was PBMCs. Every receptor here comes from a man aged 25-45 years in good health and CMV-seronegative. CDR3s leave out the opening cysteine and the closing phenylalanine or tryptophan.

J gene: TRBJ1-1
V gene: TRBV5-4
CDR3 protein: ASSLWAGGTEAF

J gene: TRBJ2-2
V gene: TRBV25-1
CDR3 protein: ASSEDRGSGELF

J gene: TRBJ2-5
V gene: TRBV7-6
CDR3 protein: ASSLAAQETQY

J gene: TRBJ1-1
V gene: TRBV7-9
CDR3 protein: ASSLEHRQALNTEAF

J gene: TRBJ2-5
V gene: TRBV11-2
CDR3 protein: ASSLTRTGVGEQY

J gene: TRBJ2-7
V gene: TRBV5-4
CDR3 protein: ASSLVDRDNYEQY

J gene: TRBJ1-2
V gene: TRBV18
CDR3 protein: ASSPVNPNYGYT

J gene: TRBJ1-1
V gene: TRBV30
CDR3 protein: ALFNGGTEAF

J gene: TRBJ2-3
V gene: TRBV27
CDR3 protein: ASSSLAVQLTDTQY

J gene: TRBJ2-1
V gene: TRBV29-1
CDR3 protein: SVRNTGLNSNEQF

J gene: TRBJ2-3
V gene: TRBV7-9
CDR3 protein: ASSPAGYTQY

J gene: TRBJ2-2
V gene: TRBV6-1
CDR3 protein: ASSDQLAGGLTGELF

J gene: TRBJ2-1
V gene: TRBV11-2
CDR3 protein: ASSFGGSGYNEQF

J gene: TRBJ2-7
V gene: TRBV9
CDR3 protein: ASSVSGSHEQY

J gene: TRBJ1-5
V gene: TRBV27
CDR3 protein: ASSLRGGNQPQH

J gene: TRBJ2-7
V gene: TRBV19
CDR3 protein: ASSRHPDYEQY

J gene: TRBJ2-1
V gene: TRBV10-3
CDR3 protein: ATETSGSGDNEQF

J gene: TRBJ1-1
V gene: TRBV7-2
CDR3 protein: ASPSPGGRDTEAF

J gene: TRBJ2-1
V gene: TRBV18
CDR3 protein: ASTRTSGRDEQF

J gene: TRBJ1-3
V gene: TRBV27
CDR3 protein: ASSLFGTGLGNTIY

J gene: TRBJ1-4
V gene: TRBV7-3
CDR3 protein: ASSPTGATNEKLF

J gene: TRBJ2-7
V gene: TRBV13
CDR3 protein: ASSRGLAGGSPYEQY

J gene: TRBJ2-7
V gene: TRBV27
CDR3 protein: ASSPGGPPQYEQY

J gene: TRBJ1-2
V gene: TRBV7-9
CDR3 protein: ASSPLAGEGYT

J gene: TRBJ2-7
V gene: TRBV5-5
CDR3 protein: ASSLAGTVGEQY

J gene: TRBJ1-5
V gene: TRBV28
CDR3 protein: ASLTTEGSLGQPQH

J gene: TRBJ2-5
V gene: TRBV7-9
CDR3 protein: ASSPSQGFGETQY

J gene: TRBJ2-3
V gene: TRBV30
CDR3 protein: AWSFSGGLDTQY

J gene: TRBJ1-2
V gene: TRBV7-8
CDR3 protein: ASSPRTGGIYGYT

J gene: TRBJ2-5
V gene: TRBV13
CDR3 protein: ASSFDTEQETQY

J gene: TRBJ2-5
V gene: TRBV7-2
CDR3 protein: ASSLVSTGVSQETQY

J gene: TRBJ1-2
V gene: TRBV19
CDR3 protein: ASSMRQGEKNYGYT

J gene: TRBJ2-1
V gene: TRBV30
CDR3 protein: AWSRREGGHEQF

J gene: TRBJ2-7
V gene: TRBV2
CDR3 protein: ASATGRGLAGVSGNEQY

J gene: TRBJ2-1
V gene: TRBV27
CDR3 protein: ASRTNPAAGGGSQF

J gene: TRBJ1-2
V gene: TRBV9
CDR3 protein: ATGTNYGYT

J gene: TRBJ2-1
V gene: TRBV5-1
CDR3 protein: ASSLMGEGYNEQF

J gene: -
V gene: TRBV7-9
CDR3 protein: ASSLAGQGVYEQY

J gene: TRBJ2-5
V gene: TRBV7-3
CDR3 protein: ASRSGTSGLETQY

J gene: TRBJ1-2
V gene: TRBV19
CDR3 protein: ASSIVAGVKGGYT

J gene: TRBJ2-3
V gene: TRBV19
CDR3 protein: ASSTVYSDTQY

J gene: TRBJ1-6
V gene: TRBV6-5
CDR3 protein: ASRYEGGSPLH